The clone carrying this T cell receptor (beta chain) has just one count. This specimen belongs to a study of T cell responses to AZD1222 COVID-19 vaccine. The method was immunoSEQ multiplex PCR; TCRdb's version includes in-frame clones alone and lacks a portion of them. The sample contains roughly 140,000 clones, 88% of which appear only once. Trimming pared 1 base from V and 4 bases from J, leaving 7 bases between. Per germline, CDR1 SGHTA and CDR2 FQGNSA. CDR3 length: 13 amino acids. The rearrangement joins TRBV7-2 to TRBJ2-5; D is uncertain. Material: peripheral blood, obtained 28 days after the second AZD1222 dose. The sequence derives from an adult who received the AZD1222 COVID-19 vaccine. DNA for the CDR3: TGTGCCAGCAGCTTAGAACGTAGAGAGACCCAGTACTTC. Residues: CASSLERRETQYF. The full variable domain, in which reference TRBV7-2 and TRBJ2-5 provide the parts outside the CDR3, is GAGVSQSPSNKVTEKGKDVELRCDPISGHTALYWYRQSLGQGLEFLIYFQGNSAPDKSGLPSDRFSAERTGGSVSTLTIQRTQQEDSAVYLCASSLERRETQYFGPGTRLLVL.